A single sample gave rise to the 28 T cell receptor beta chains below, sequenced in a study of neoadjuvant anti-PD-1 for oral cavity cancer. The time point was: after neoadjuvant nivolumab, at surgical resection. Here immunoSEQ multiplex PCR was the method, and the copy in TCRdb shows in-frame clones only, minus some. The repertoire holds some 8,400 clones, roughly three fifths seen once, with around 3.4% in the top ten. Sequenced material: PBMCs, taken after nivolumab (anti-PD-1) treatment. These TCRs come from a person aged 35 to 85 with oral cavity squamous cell carcinoma.

The CDR3 is CASSRGLQGRDTEAFF. CDR3 nucleotide sequence: TGCGCCAGCAGCCGAGGCCTACAAGGCAGGGACACTGAAGCTTTCTTT. The chain employs TRBV4-3 and TRBJ1-1; the D gene is possibly TRBD1 (5 bases). V was cut by 4 bases and J by 3 bases, with 18 bases left in between. This CDR3 has 16 amino acids. Germline V gene lookup returns CDR1 LGHNA and CDR2 YSLEER.

CDR3 in amino acids: CASSPQRESTEAFF. The DNA of the CDR3 is TGTGCCAGCTCACCACAAAGGGAGAGCACTGAAGCTTTCTTT. The V call is TRBV18, the J call TRBJ1-1; no clear D gene. The germline V gene encodes CDR1 KGHSH and CDR2 LQKENI. CDR3 length: 14 amino acids. V gave up 1 base and J gave up 4 bases, with 10 bases separating them. The full variable domain, its missing parts supplied by reference TRBV18 and TRBJ1-1, is NAGVMQNPRHLVRRRGQEARLRCSPMKGHSHVYWYRQLPEEGLKFMVYLQKENIIDESGMPKERFSAEFPKEGPSILRIQQVVRGDSAAYFCASSPQRESTEAFFGQGTRLTVV.

The chain uses TRBV19 and TRBJ1-2, with TRBD1 matching over 10 bases. Germline V lookup: CDR1 LNHDA, CDR2 SQIVND (reference sequence). The CDR3 length is 13 residues. Unmatched junction bases numbered 4, after V lost 7 bases and J lost 5 bases. For the CDR3, the DNA is TGTGCCAGTATTGGGACAGGGGAGTATGGCTACACCTTC. Translating it yields CASIGTGEYGYTF.

This sequence joins TRBV5-4 and TRBJ2-3; D could derive from TRBD1 or TRBD2 (6 bases each). Germline CDR1 reads SGHNT; CDR2 reads YYREEE (reference sequence). Trimming pared 3 bases from V and 1 base from J, leaving 21 bases between. The CDR3 is 18 residues long. This CDR3 reads CASSSPNLRGRGTDTQYF. CDR3 bases: TGTGCCAGCAGCTCTCCCAATCTCCGGGGGCGGGGCACAGATACGCAGTATTTT.

The chain is built from TRBV6-5 and TRBJ1-2; 7 positions match TRBD1. This CDR3 is 16 amino acids long. With 0 bases clipped from V and 2 bases from J, the junction kept 6 bases outside the gene matches. Germline CDR1 is MNHEY and CDR2 is SVGAGI. The CDR3 DNA reads as TGTGCCAGCAGTTACTCGGAAACGACAGGGAACTATGGCTACACCTTC. Translated: CASSYSETTGNYGYTF.

The chain carries TRBV4-3 and TRBJ2-2, with a possible D match to TRBD1 (5 bases). Per the germline V gene, CDR1 is LGHNA and CDR2 is YSLEER. Trimming left V 1 base short and J 1 base short, with 7 bases between. The CDR3 totals 15 residues. The CDR3 is CASSQVQGNTGELFF. The CDR3 coding sequence is TGCGCCAGCAGCCAAGTCCAGGGGAACACCGGGGAGCTGTTTTTT.

This sequence joins TRBV30 and TRBJ1-4, with a weak D call TRBD1 (6 bases). The length of the CDR3 is 15 residues. The ends were cut back, 0 bases at V and 4 bases at J, with 12 bases in the middle. The germline CDR1 and CDR2 sequences are GTSNPN and SVGIG (reference sequence). This CDR3 reads CAWSVRGAGNEKLFF. The CDR3 nucleotides read TGTGCCTGGAGTGTTCGGGGGGCGGGTAATGAAAAACTGTTTTTT.

This clone was counted between two and nine times. The chain couples TRBV16 to TRBJ2-1; D uncertain. The CDR3 runs 11 residues. The germline CDR1 and CDR2 sequences are KGHSY and FQNENV. The ends were cut back, 4 bases at V and 5 bases at J, with 3 bases in the middle. For the CDR3, the DNA is TGTGCCAGCAGCCCTAACAATGAGCAGTTCTTC. Its translation: CASSPNNEQFF.

This chain connects TRBV2 to TRBJ1-6, with 8 bases matching TRBD1. CDR1 SNHLY and CDR2 FYNNEI come from the germline V gene. Trimming cost V 7 bases and J 3 bases; bases outside gene matches: 5. The CDR3 has 15 residues. CDR3: CASTVGQGYNSPLHF. CDR3 bases: TGTGCCAGCACGGTAGGACAGGGCTATAATTCACCCCTCCACTTT. Complete variable domain (other parts from reference TRBV2 and TRBJ1-6): EPEVTQTPSHQVTQMGQEVILRCVPISNHLYFYWYRQILGQKVEFLVSFYNNEISEKSEIFDDQFSVERPDGSNFTLKIRSTKLEDSAMYFCASTVGQGYNSPLHFGNGTRLTVT.

Only a few counts were recorded for this clone. The sample carries other DNA sequences with the same CDR3. This chain joins TRBV11-2 and TRBJ1-2; D is unresolved. With 3 bases removed from V and 3 bases from J, the gap between germline ends came to 8 bases. CDR1 is SGHAT and CDR2 is FQNNGV in the germline V gene. This CDR3 spans 13 amino acids. The CDR3 sequence: CASSFSGDYGYTF. The CDR3 nucleotides read TGTGCCAGCAGCTTTTCCGGAGACTATGGCTACACCTTC.

V gene TRBV25-1 combines with J gene TRBJ1-1, with D unclear. This CDR3 contains 14 residues. The V gene lost 5 bases and the J gene lost 9 bases, with 19 bases spanning the gap. Germline V gene lookup returns CDR1 MGHDK and CDR2 SYGVNS. CDR3 loop: CASSPSGGSLKAFF. The CDR3 nucleotides read TGTGCCAGCAGTCCCTCGGGAGGGAGCTTAAAAGCTTTCTTT.

This clone has a single count. This rearrangement joins TRBV28 to TRBJ1-2; D might be TRBD1 (5 bases). CDR1 is MDHEN and CDR2 is SYDVKM in the germline V gene. V lost 3 bases, J lost 4 bases, and 18 bases lay in between. The CDR3 loop spans 16 amino acids. Here the CDR3 reads CASSFLRGPSRYGYTF. DNA for the CDR3: TGTGCCAGCAGTTTTTTACGGGGACCTAGCCGCTATGGCTACACCTTC.

The chain links TRBV18 to TRBJ2-7, with TRBD1 identical over 8 bases. The CDR3 is 13 amino acids. Germline V lookup: CDR1 KGHSH, CDR2 LQKENI. V shed 5 bases and J 4 bases; nucleotides not matched to a gene: 4. CDR3 protein: CASSDQGAYEQYF. CDR3 sequence (DNA): TGTGCCAGCTCAGATCAGGGGGCGTACGAGCAGTACTTC.

The V call is TRBV19, the J call TRBJ2-3, with D possibly matching TRBD1 (6 bases). This CDR3 comprises 15 residues. Germline V gene lookup returns CDR1 LNHDA and CDR2 SQIVND (reference sequence). The V gene lost 5 bases and the J gene lost 1 base, with 13 bases spanning the gap. The CDR3 DNA sequence: TGTGCCAGTAGTCTACAGGGCGGTCGCACAGATACGCAGTATTTT. This translates into CASSLQGGRTDTQYF.

The J gene is TRBJ2-5, the V gene TRBV7-6; no firm D call. V shed 4 bases and J shed 5 bases, with 14 bases lying between them. Per the germline V gene, CDR1 is SGHVS and CDR2 is FNYEAQ. This CDR3 spans 14 amino acids. The CDR3 coding sequence is TGTGCCAGCAGCTCCGAGCAGGACGGTGAGACCCAGTACTTC. Translation gives CASSSEQDGETQYF.

The chain carries TRBV6-6 and TRBJ2-1, with 7 positions matching TRBD2. With V trimmed by 2 bases and J by 9 bases, 10 bases remained unmatched. CDR1 and CDR2 from the germline V gene are MNHNY and SVGAGI (reference sequence). The CDR3 is 15 amino acids. The DNA for the CDR3 is TGTGCCAGCAGTTACGGAGCGGGGCCACGGGGTGAGCAGTTCTTC. Translating it yields CASSYGAGPRGEQFF.

V and J are TRBV7-2 and TRBJ2-1; D remains unclear. V gave up 1 base and J gave up 8 bases, with 15 bases separating them. This CDR3 spans 15 amino acids. Per the germline V gene, CDR1 is SGHTA and CDR2 is FQGNSA. This chain's CDR3 is CASSLVGFDIDEQFF. The CDR3 region has the DNA TGTGCCAGCAGCTTAGTGGGATTTGACATCGATGAGCAGTTCTTC.

The sample holds a few counts of this clone. The chain is built from TRBV18 and TRBJ2-2; D is unresolved. The CDR3 sequence is 18 residues long. Germline V gene lookup returns CDR1 KGHSH and CDR2 LQKENI. Between the trimmed V and J ends, which lost 2 bases and 2 bases, there was a span of 18 bases. The CDR3 loop is CASSPKRFPSFNTGELFF. CDR3 coding DNA: TGTGCCAGCTCACCAAAAAGGTTCCCCTCTTTTAACACCGGGGAGCTGTTTTTT.

As to this clone: Relative to the germline gene, one junction end is altered; a read error may explain this. The rearrangement links TRBV5-1 to TRBJ2-7, with D possibly matching TRBD1 (5 bases). The CDR3 has 16 amino acids. Per the germline V gene, CDR1 is SGHRS and CDR2 is YFSETQ. The DNA for the CDR3 is TGCGCCAGCAGTTCTGACAGTACCTCCGCCTACTACGGGCAGTACTTC. This translates into CASSSDSTSAYYGQYF.

This chain joins TRBV15 and TRBJ2-7; 7 nucleotides line up with TRBD1. V lost 0 bases and J lost 4; bases outside the gene matches: 9. The CDR3 runs 16 residues. Per the germline V gene, CDR1 is LNHNV and CDR2 is YYDKDF (reference sequence). CDR3 DNA sequence: TGTGCCACCAGCAGAGACTTTTCTCAGGGGGTTTACGAGCAGTACTTC. Amino acid sequence: CATSRDFSQGVYEQYF.

V usage is TRBV19 and J usage is TRBJ2-3, with D perhaps TRBD1 (5 bases). V was shortened by 6 bases and J by 1 base, with 14 bases between the two germline ends. Germline lookup yields CDR1 LNHDA and CDR2 SQIVND (reference sequence). The CDR3 contains 15 residues. The CDR3 loop is CASSRPGLGTDTQYF. The CDR3 nucleotides are TGTGCCAGTAGCCGCCCAGGGTTAGGCACAGATACGCAGTATTTT.

The chain is built from TRBV5-1 and TRBJ2-5; D not certain. CDR1 and CDR2 (germline): SGHRS, YFSETQ. Deletions cut 0 bases from V and 5 bases from J, with 11 bases between. The CDR3 is 14 amino acids. The DNA for the CDR3 is TGCGCCAGCAGCTTGGGACAAAGCTTGGAGACCCAGTACTTC. Its protein product is CASSLGQSLETQYF.

V is TRBV19 and J is TRBJ1-2; TRBD1 is a possible D gene (5 bases). V shed 7 bases and J shed 5 bases, with 14 bases lying between them. The germline CDR1 and CDR2 sequences are LNHDA and SQIVND (reference sequence). The CDR3 contains 13 residues. As DNA, the CDR3 is TGTGCCAGTACCCCAGGGCCGGGTTATGGCTACACCTTC. It specifies CASTPGPGYGYTF.

In its sample, this clone was seen a few times. The rearrangement joins TRBV19 to TRBJ1-2; 7 positions agree with TRBD1. This CDR3 contains 14 residues. Germline-derived CDR1 and CDR2 are LNHDA and SQIVND (reference sequence). V dropped 5 bases and J dropped 4; count of bases not matched to a gene: 7. CDR3: CASSPSTGTYGYTF. CDR3 nucleotide sequence: TGTGCCAGTAGTCCCTCGACAGGGACCTATGGCTACACCTTC. Combining the CDR3 with reference TRBV19 and TRBJ1-2 gives the whole variable domain DGGITQSPKYLFRKEGQNVTLSCEQNLNHDAMYWYRQDPGQGLRLIYYSQIVNDFQKGDIAEGYSVSREKKESFPLTVTSAQKNPTAFYLCASSPSTGTYGYTFGSGTRLTVV.

This clone was counted between two and nine times. The chain carries TRBV7-8 and TRBJ2-2; possibly TRBD1 for D (6 bases). CDR3 length equals 15 residues. Trimming cost V 5 bases and J 5 bases, with 15 bases left between them. Germline-derived CDR1 and CDR2 are SGHVS and FQNEAQ. CDR3 nucleotides: TGTGCCAGCAGCCCAACAGGGTTCCGGACCGGGGAGCTGTTTTTT. Translation gives CASSPTGFRTGELFF.

The rearrangement uses TRBV6-1 and TRBJ2-5; 9 bases are a match to TRBD1. The trim removed 2 bases at V and 4 bases at J, leaving 8 bases unmatched. The CDR3 totals 16 residues. Germline CDR1 MNHNS, CDR2 SASEGT. The CDR3 region is CASSEQPGTGPETQYF. CDR3 sequence (DNA): TGTGCCAGCAGTGAACAGCCCGGGACAGGGCCAGAGACCCAGTACTTC.

The table lists this clone with a few counts. J is TRBJ2-3 and V is TRBV2; 8 bases line up with TRBD2. The CDR3 loop spans 14 amino acids. Germline V gene sequence: CDR1 SNHLY, CDR2 FYNNEI. The trim removed 6 bases at V and 3 bases at J, leaving 5 bases unmatched. CDR3 DNA: TGTGCCAGCAGCCTGACTAGCGTGACAGATACGCAGTATTTT. It translates to CASSLTSVTDTQYF. Using reference TRBV2 and TRBJ2-3 for the parts outside the CDR3, the full variable domain is EPEVTQTPSHQVTQMGQEVILRCVPISNHLYFYWYRQILGQKVEFLVSFYNNEISEKSEIFDDQFSVERPDGSNFTLKIRSTKLEDSAMYFCASSLTSVTDTQYFGPGTRLTVL.

The J gene is TRBJ2-7, the V gene TRBV29-1, with a weak D call TRBD2 (6 bases). V lost 4 bases and J 0 bases, leaving 13 bases between the germline ends. This CDR3 is 14 amino acids long. Germline V CDR1 and CDR2: SQVTM, ANQGSEA. The CDR3 sequence is CSVAGGKSSYEQYF. The CDR3 DNA follows: TGCAGCGTTGCTGGGGGGAAGAGCTCCTACGAGCAGTACTTC.